These T cell receptor beta chains were read from a single sample in a study of cytomegalovirus exposure and HLA in healthy donors. TCRdb's copy holds only in-frame clones and misses some; the assay was immunoSEQ multiplex PCR. The sample has 95,000 to 110,000 clones, around a tenth seen once. The sample taken for sequencing was PBMCs. All receptors derive from a man aged 35 to 55 in good health and CMV-seropositive. Each CDR3 is given with its conserved first and last residue. D genes are given only for firm matches. Part of the rows lack a size; the others show once, few, many or a class for expanded clones.

clone size | J gene | V gene | D gene | CDR3 DNA | CDR3 protein
few | TRBJ1-2 | TRBV7-6 | . | TGTGCCAGCAGCTTAAGCAGAACAGACGGCTACACCTTC | CASSLSRTDGYTF
. | TRBJ1-5 | TRBV5-4 | TRBD1 | TGTGCCAGCAGCTTGGGTGGGGGACAGGGCAATCAGCCCCAGCATTTT | CASSLGGGQGNQPQHF
. | TRBJ2-5 | TRBV5-1 | TRBD2 | TGCGCCAGCAGCCCCCGGACTAGCGGAGCTAAAGAGACCCAGTACTTC | CASSPRTSGAKETQYF
few | TRBJ2-6 | TRBV7-2 | . | TGTGCCAGCGACCCCTTTGAGGGAGGCGCTGGGGCCAACGTCCTGACTTTC | CASDPFEGGAGANVLTF
few | TRBJ2-7 | TRBV2 | TRBD2 | TGTGCCAGCAGGGCTAGCGGTTATCTAGGCGGGGAGCAGTACTTC | CASRASGYLGGEQYF
few | TRBJ2-2 | TRBV7-7 | TRBD2 | TGTGCTAGCAGCCCGACTAGCGGGAGGGTTACCACCGGGGAGCTGTTTTTT | CASSPTSGRVTTGELFF
few | TRBJ1-6 | TRBV6-1 | . | TGTGCCAGCAGTGAATCCAAGAGGAGTTATAATTCACCCCTCCACTTT | CASSESKRSYNSPLHF
few | TRBJ2-2 | TRBV27 | TRBD1 | TGTGCCAGCAGAACCTTTTCAGGGGGTGCGAACACCGGGGAGCTGTTTTTT | CASRTFSGGANTGELFF
few | TRBJ1-6 | TRBV10-3 | TRBD1 | TGTGCCATCCGGGACAGGAATTCACCCCTCTACTTT | CAIRDRNSPLYF
. | TRBJ1-5 | TRBV9 | TRBD1 | TGTGCCAGCAGCCTAGGGACAGGGGCGAGGCAGCCCCAGCATTTT | CASSLGTGARQPQHF
. | TRBJ1-2 | TRBV7-9 | . | TGTGCCAGCAGCTCACCGTGGGCCCGTAACTATGGCTACACCTTC | CASSSPWARNYGYTF